The 32 T cell receptor beta chains in this list originate from one sample, sequenced in a study of T cells in Graves' hyperthyroidism and ophthalmopathy. RNA transcripts were the template for amplifying TCR beta CDR3 regions. TCR CDR3 regions were first amplified by RT-PCR with HTBI primers. Using its own MiXCR run on the multiplex PCR reads, TCRdb lists one record per CDR3 protein. The table includes over 650,000 distinct CDR3 sequences, over 40% detected once. Sequencing was carried out using peripheral blood or thyroid tissue (not recorded which). The receptors come from an adult man with Graves' disease, either hyperthyroidism or ophthalmopathy (not recorded which).

The V call is TRBV5-1, the J call TRBJ2-6; D gene ambiguous. Germline V gene sequence: CDR1 SGHRS, CDR2 YFSETQ. V was shortened by 0 bases and J by 0 bases, with 7 bases between the two germline ends. CDR3 length: 16 amino acids. The CDR3 is CASSLAPSSGANVLTF. The DNA of the CDR3 is TGCGCCAGCAGCTTGGCCCCGAGCTCTGGGGCCAACGTCCTGACTTTC.

This chain uses TRBV2 with TRBJ1-2; 9 bases fit TRBD1. CDR1 is SNHLY and CDR2 is FYNNEI in the germline V gene. This CDR3 has 15 amino acids. V lost 3 bases, J lost 0 bases, and 2 bases stayed unmatched. CDR3 sequence (DNA): TGTGCCAGCAGTGACGGGACAGGGCCTAACTATGGCTACACCTTC. Its protein is CASSDGTGPNYGYTF.

The chain joins TRBV5-1 to TRBJ1-2; D is ambiguous. The CDR3 runs to 14 residues. V dropped 0 bases and J dropped 1 base, with 7 bases sitting between them. Germline V gene data show CDR1 as SGHRS and CDR2 as YFSETQ. The CDR3 DNA reads TGCGCCAGCAGCTTGGACTCGGGTAACTATGGCTACACCTTC. It codes for CASSLDSGNYGYTF.

This clonotype was detected only a few times. V usage is TRBV7-9 and J usage is TRBJ2-3, with D perhaps TRBD2 (5 bases). Germline CDR1 reads SEHNR; CDR2 reads FQNEAQ (reference sequence). The CDR3 is 14 residues long. The V end lost 11 bases, the J end lost 1 base, and 16 bases lay between the germline ends. The CDR3 protein is CAGVEAVGTDTQYF. The CDR3 nucleotides read TGTGCCGGAGTGGAGGCGGTCGGCACAGATACGCAGTATTTT.

The chain recombines TRBV12-3 or TRBV12-4 with TRBJ1-4; D ambiguous. This CDR3 has 13 amino acids. V was pared by 11 bases and J by 3 bases, with 13 bases between. The CDR3 is CAVQRNANEKLFF. The CDR3 DNA reads TGTGCCGTACAGCGAAACGCTAATGAAAAACTGTTTTTT.

V usage is TRBV7-8 and J usage is TRBJ1-6, with 12 positions matching TRBD1. The germline V gene encodes CDR1 SGHVS and CDR2 FQNEAQ. V shed 6 bases, J shed 8 bases, and the junction held 11 bases outside the gene matches. The CDR3 is made up of 17 amino acids. CDR3 residues: CASSLPGTGGGYSPLHF. For the CDR3, the DNA is TGTGCCAGCAGTCTGCCCGGGACAGGGGGCGGATATTCACCCCTCCACTTT.

This clonotype was seen at least ten times. V is TRBV10-3 and J is TRBJ2-7; D is undetermined. Germline V gives CDR1 ENHRY, CDR2 SYGVKD. There are 13 residues in the CDR3. Trimming removed 7 bases from V and 0 bases from J, with 10 bases in between. This CDR3 reads CAINSASSYEQYF. CDR3 DNA sequence: TGTGCCATCAATAGTGCAAGCTCCTACGAGCAGTACTTC.

This clonotype was observed a handful of times. The rearrangement joins TRBV20-1 to TRBJ1-5, with 7 bases that match TRBD1. Losses at the gene ends were 5 bases for V and 5 bases for J; bases not matched to a gene: 6. CDR1 DFQATT and CDR2 SNEGSKA come from the germline V gene (reference sequence). This CDR3 contains 13 residues. CDR3 sequence: CSAESGGDQPQHF. The CDR3 DNA sequence: TGCAGTGCTGAGTCAGGGGGGGATCAGCCCCAGCATTTT.

This clonotype came up many times. The V and J genes are TRBV7-9 and TRBJ1-2, with D possibly being TRBD1 (5 bases). Trimming cost V 1 base and J 5 bases, with 11 bases left between them. CDR1 and CDR2 from the germline V gene are SEHNR and FQNEAQ (reference sequence). The CDR3 is made up of 14 amino acids. CDR3 residues: CASSLEQGLYGYTF. DNA for the CDR3: TGTGCCAGCAGCTTAGAGCAGGGACTTTATGGCTACACCTTC.

This CDR3 is CASSGLAGEPTNEQFF. The CDR3 DNA is TGTGCCAGCAGTGGACTAGCGGGAGAACCCACCAATGAGCAGTTCTTC. The chain joins TRBV6-1 to TRBJ2-1; TRBD2 matches 12 bases. V was pared by 4 bases and J by 6 bases, with 7 bases of the junction left unmatched. Germline loops: CDR1 MNHNS, CDR2 SASEGT. There are 16 residues in the CDR3.

In its sample, this clonotype was seen many times. The chain couples TRBV10-3 to TRBJ2-7; D is unresolved. There are 12 residues in the CDR3. V was trimmed by 8 bases and J by 2 bases, leaving 10 bases between them. Germline CDR1 and CDR2: ENHRY and SYGVKD. CDR3 sequence reads: CAIGGPAYEQYF. CDR3 nucleotides: TGTGCCATCGGCGGACCGGCCTACGAGCAGTACTTC.

This clonotype has at least ten counts. This sequence joins TRBV7-3 and TRBJ2-6; no reliable D call. V shed 2 bases and J shed 0 bases, with 5 bases lying between them. Germline CDR1 and CDR2: SGHTA and FQGTGA. This CDR3 region has 15 residues. CDR3 residues: CASSLWSSGANVLTF. CDR3 nucleotide sequence: TGTGCCAGCAGCTTATGGTCCTCTGGGGCCAACGTCCTGACTTTC. Based on the CDR3 plus reference TRBV7-3 and TRBJ2-6, the full variable domain is GAGVSQTPSNKVTEKGKYVELRCDPISGHTALYWYRQSLGQGPEFLIYFQGTGAADDSGLPNDRFFAVRPEGSVSTLKIQRTERGDSAVYLCASSLWSSGANVLTFGAGSRLTVL.

This clonotype was picked up many times. V gene TRBV20-1 combines with J gene TRBJ2-7; no clear D. Germline CDR1 is DFQATT and CDR2 is SNEGSKA (reference sequence). This CDR3 is built from 11 residues. Trimming took 2 bases from V and 6 from J, leaving 8 bases between them. The CDR3 spells CSARQVTEQYF. CDR3 sequence (DNA): TGCAGTGCTAGACAGGTTACCGAGCAGTACTTC.

This clonotype was observed at least ten times. The chain uses TRBV2 and TRBJ1-5; D is perhaps TRBD1 (5 bases). Germline loops: CDR1 SNHLY, CDR2 FYNNEI. The V and J ends lost 4 bases and 0 bases respectively, with 13 bases between them. This CDR3 has 16 amino acids. DNA of the CDR3: TGTGCCAGCAGTGGGGGGGGAGAGACTAGCAATCAGCCCCAGCATTTT. Its protein product is CASSGGGETSNQPQHF.

The gene calls are TRBV14 and TRBJ1-2; D is perhaps TRBD1 (6 bases). The V end lost 2 bases, the J end lost 6 bases, and 13 bases lay between the germline ends. Germline values: CDR1 SGHDN, CDR2 FVKESK. The CDR3 sequence is 14 residues long. CDR3 DNA sequence: TGTGCCAGCAGCCAACTGGACAGTCTTCATGGCTACACCTTC. Translation gives CASSQLDSLHGYTF.

The chain employs TRBV15 and TRBJ1-5, with D tentatively TRBD1 (5 bases). V shed 0 bases and J shed 6 bases, with 9 bases lying between them. The CDR3 is made up of 14 amino acids. Germline V lookup: CDR1 LNHNV, CDR2 YYDKDF (reference sequence). This chain's CDR3 is CATSRDREAQPQHF. CDR3 sequence (DNA): TGTGCCACCAGCAGAGACAGGGAGGCTCAGCCCCAGCATTTT.

Of note for this clonotype: A much bigger clone sits one base away, suggesting this may be a read error. The chain employs TRBV10-2 and TRBJ2-7, with D possibly TRBD1 on 6 matching bases. Germline V gene sequence: CDR1 WSHSY, CDR2 SAAADI. The CDR3 loop spans 14 amino acids. The CDR3 loop is CAGSIRTDLYEQYF. CDR3 coding DNA: TGCGCCGGCAGTATAAGGACAGACCTCTACGAGCAGTACTTC.

Here the CDR3 DNA reads TGCGCCAGCAGCAAAGACAGTGCAACTAATGAAAAACTGTTTTTT. Amino acid sequence: CASSKDSATNEKLFF. This chain links TRBV5-1 with TRBJ1-4, with D maybe TRBD1 (5 bases). This CDR3 comprises 15 residues. Trimming pared 4 bases from V and 0 bases from J, leaving 10 bases between. CDR1 is SGHRS, CDR2 YFSETQ, per germline.

The V and J genes are TRBV20-1 and TRBJ1-1, with 7 nucleotides matching TRBD1. The CDR3 spans 11 residues. The germline V gene encodes CDR1 DFQATT and CDR2 SNEGSKA (reference sequence). The V segment lost 8 bases and the J segment 5 bases; nucleotides outside the gene matches: 5. Here the CDR3 reads CSLTRGTEAFF. The CDR3 DNA reads TGCAGTTTGACCAGGGGGACTGAAGCTTTCTTT.

This clonotype appeared a few times. This chain connects TRBV12-3 or TRBV12-4 to TRBJ1-2, with TRBD1 matching over 7 bases. With V trimmed by 6 bases and J by 5 bases, 9 bases remained unmatched. The CDR3 sequence is 14 residues long. CDR3 region: CASRLTGRVYGYTF. In DNA form, the CDR3 reads TGTGCCAGCAGGCTGACAGGGAGGGTGTATGGCTACACCTTC.

The genes are TRBV11-3 and TRBJ1-1; D is uncertain. Germline loops: CDR1 SGHNT, CDR2 YENEEA. Trimming removed 0 bases at V and 11 bases at J, with 10 bases between. CDR3 size: 12 residues. The CDR3 DNA reads as TGTGCCAGCAGCTTAGAGAATTGGGGTGCTTTCTTT. It codes for CASSLENWGAFF.

The rearrangement joins TRBV7-8 to TRBJ1-1; weak D call: TRBD1 (6 bases). The CDR3 totals 14 residues. The germline V gene encodes CDR1 SGHVS and CDR2 FQNEAQ. Trimming took off 2 bases at V and 5 bases at J, with 12 bases between the two ends. CDR3 in DNA: TGTGCCAGCAGCTTAACGCGGGGGCGGACTGAAGCTTTCTTT. Translating gives CASSLTRGRTEAFF. Using reference TRBV7-8 and TRBJ1-1 for the parts outside the CDR3, the full variable domain is GAGVSQSPRYKVAKRGQDVALRCDPISGHVSLFWYQQALGQGPEFLTYFQNEAQLDKSGLPSDRFFAERPEGSVSTLKIQRTQQEDSAVYLCASSLTRGRTEAFFGQGTRLTVV.

This clonotype was seen a few times. The chain links TRBV5-1 to TRBJ2-5, with 11 bases identical to TRBD2. CDR3 length: 16 residues. The germline CDR1 and CDR2 sequences are SGHRS and YFSETQ. Losses at the gene ends were 0 bases for V and 1 base for J; bases not matched to a gene: 2. The CDR3 sequence is CASSLVAGGPQETQYF. CDR3 DNA sequence: TGCGCCAGCAGCTTGGTAGCGGGAGGGCCCCAAGAGACCCAGTACTTC.

A single count supports this clonotype. The chain has TRBV5-6 and TRBJ1-2; a weak D match, TRBD1 (5 bases). The CDR3 has 13 amino acids. Per the germline V gene, CDR1 is SGHDT and CDR2 is YYEEEE. The ends were cut back, 4 bases at V and 0 bases at J, with 7 bases in the middle. In DNA, the CDR3 is TGTGCCAGCAGCAAGGACACTAACTATGGCTACACCTTC. This encodes CASSKDTNYGYTF.

The chain employs TRBV15 and TRBJ1-5; 9 bases fit TRBD1. J lost 7 bases, V lost 3 bases, and 19 bases had no gene match. This CDR3 has 19 residues. CDR1 LNHNV and CDR2 YYDKDF come from the germline V gene (reference sequence). CDR3 in amino acids: CATSSGRRTPGTGTQPQHF. The CDR3 DNA reads TGTGCCACCAGCAGCGGACGCCGGACCCCCGGGACAGGGACGCAGCCCCAGCATTTT.

The rearrangement uses TRBV7-8 and TRBJ2-7; tentatively, D is TRBD1 (6 bases). The V gene lost 5 bases and the J gene lost 7 bases, with 24 bases spanning the gap. Per germline, CDR1 SGHVS and CDR2 FQNEAQ. The CDR3 has 16 residues. CDR3: CASSANRDVGTNEQYF. The CDR3 DNA follows: TGTGCCAGCAGCGCCAACAGGGACGTCGGTACCAATGAGCAGTACTTC.

As regards this clonotype: The junction departs from the called germline gene at one end, perhaps through a read error. CDR3 nucleotide sequence: TGTACCAGCAGTTTAAGGCGCCAGAACACTGAAGCTTTCTTT. This sequence encodes CTSSLRRQNTEAFF. This chain links TRBV12-3 or TRBV12-4 with TRBJ1-1, with D uncertain. The CDR3 is 14 residues long.

Notes on this clonotype: A read error may be the cause here, since a much bigger clone is one base away. The chain carries TRBV10-2 and TRBJ2-5; a possible D gene is TRBD2 (5 bases). Per germline, CDR1 WSHSY and CDR2 SAAADI. This CDR3 has 14 residues. The CDR3 region is CASRQNQRQETQYF. The CDR3 nucleotides read TGTGCCAGCAGGCAAAACCAGCGGCAAGAGACCCAGTACTTC.

This rearrangement joins TRBV12-3 or TRBV12-4 to TRBJ2-5; no clear D gene. The CDR3 consists of 14 residues. Deletions cut 6 bases from V and 4 bases from J, with 15 bases between. DNA for the CDR3: TGTGCCAGCAGCTGGGGAATAGCCCCAGAGACCCAGTACTTC. This codes for CASSWGIAPETQYF.

This clonotype was seen a few times. The genes are TRBV12-3 or TRBV12-4 and TRBJ2-7; D uncertain. The V gene lost 2 bases and the J gene lost 8 bases, with 19 bases spanning the gap. The CDR3 covers 15 residues. The DNA for the CDR3 is TGTGCCAGCAGTTTAAATGCACCTACCATCCCCAAGCAGTACTTC. This codes for CASSLNAPTIPKQYF.

Many counts were recorded for this clonotype. The CDR3 loop is CASTNRGIVEKLFF. CDR3 DNA sequence: TGTGCCAGCACCAACAGGGGGATCGTGGAAAAACTGTTTTTT. The rearrangement joins TRBV2 to TRBJ1-4; 8 bases line up with TRBD1. V lost 7 bases and J lost 8; bases outside the gene matches: 9. This CDR3 has 14 amino acids. Germline V gene data show CDR1 as SNHLY and CDR2 as FYNNEI.

This clonotype appeared many times. This sequence joins TRBV10-3 and TRBJ2-5; 9 bases map to TRBD2. Germline CDR1 and CDR2: ENHRY and SYGVKD. Losses at the gene ends were 10 bases for V and 2 bases for J; bases not matched to a gene: 8. The CDR3 is 14 amino acids. The CDR3 loop is CATESGGIQETQYF. DNA of the CDR3: TGTGCCACCGAAAGCGGGGGGATACAAGAGACCCAGTACTTC.